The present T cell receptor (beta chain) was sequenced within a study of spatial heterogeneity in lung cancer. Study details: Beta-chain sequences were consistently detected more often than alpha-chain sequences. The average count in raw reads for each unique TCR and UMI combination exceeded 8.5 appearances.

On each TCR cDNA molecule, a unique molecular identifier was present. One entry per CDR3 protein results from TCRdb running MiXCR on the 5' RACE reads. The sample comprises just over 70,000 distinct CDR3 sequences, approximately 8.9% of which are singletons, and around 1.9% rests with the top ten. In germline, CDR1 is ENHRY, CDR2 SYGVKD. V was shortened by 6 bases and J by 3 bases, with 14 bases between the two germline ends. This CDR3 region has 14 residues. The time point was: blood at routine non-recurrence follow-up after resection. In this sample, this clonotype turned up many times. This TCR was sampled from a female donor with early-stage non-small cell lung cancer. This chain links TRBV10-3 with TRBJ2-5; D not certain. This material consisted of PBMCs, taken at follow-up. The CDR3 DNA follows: TGTGCCATCAGAGGGTCCGGATCCGAAGAGACCCAGTACTTC. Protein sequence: CAIRGSGSEETQYF.